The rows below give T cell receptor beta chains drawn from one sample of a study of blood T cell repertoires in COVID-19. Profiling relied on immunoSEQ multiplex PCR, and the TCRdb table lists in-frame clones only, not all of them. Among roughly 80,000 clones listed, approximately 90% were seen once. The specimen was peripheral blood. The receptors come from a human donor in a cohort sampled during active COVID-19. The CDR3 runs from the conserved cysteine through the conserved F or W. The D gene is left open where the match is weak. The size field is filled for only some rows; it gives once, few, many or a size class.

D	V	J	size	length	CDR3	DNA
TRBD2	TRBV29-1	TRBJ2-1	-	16	CSVDRLAGGDMNEQFF	TGCAGCGTTGACCGACTAGCGGGAGGGGACATGAATGAGCAGTTCTTC
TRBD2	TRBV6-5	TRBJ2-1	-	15	CASSYRTSENNEQFF	TGTGCCAGCAGTTACCGGACTAGCGAGAACAATGAGCAGTTCTTC
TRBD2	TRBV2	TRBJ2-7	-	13	CASLGLVIGEQYF	TGTGCCAGCCTGGGACTAGTTATCGGGGAGCAGTACTTC
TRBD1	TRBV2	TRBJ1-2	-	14	CASTETGVNYGYTF	TGTGCCAGCACTGAAACAGGGGTTAACTATGGCTACACCTTC
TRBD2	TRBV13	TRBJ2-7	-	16	CASSPRGGRVYYEQYF	TGTGCCAGCAGCCCTCGGGGCGGGAGGGTTTACTACGAGCAGTACTTC
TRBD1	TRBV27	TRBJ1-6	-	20	CASSLLAGQGVSSYNSPLHF	TGTGCCAGCAGTTTATTAGCGGGACAGGGGGTTAGTTCCTATAATTCACCCCTCCACTTT
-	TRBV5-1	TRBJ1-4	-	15	CASSPAGFTNEKLFF	TGCGCCAGCAGCCCCGCCGGGTTTACTAATGAAAAACTGTTTTTT
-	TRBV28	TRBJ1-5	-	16	CASSRPGTSSNQPQHF	TGTGCCAGCAGCCGACCGGGGACTTCTAGCAATCAGCCCCAGCATTTT
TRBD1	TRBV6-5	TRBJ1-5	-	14	CASRGQGDHQPQHF	TGTGCCAGCAGGGGACAGGGGGACCATCAGCCCCAGCATTTT
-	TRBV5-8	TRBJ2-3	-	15	CASSLGLHSTDTQYF	TGTGCCAGCAGCTTGGGACTACATAGCACAGATACGCAGTATTTT
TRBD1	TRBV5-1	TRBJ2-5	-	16	CASSLEGQGGRETQYF	TGCGCCAGCAGCCTGGAAGGACAGGGGGGCAGGGAGACCCAGTACTTC
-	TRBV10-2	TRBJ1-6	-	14	CASSESRGNSPLHF	TGCGCCAGCAGCGAAAGTAGGGGGAATTCACCCCTCCACTTT
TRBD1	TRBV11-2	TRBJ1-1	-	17	CASSLAFGTGVNTEAFF	TGTGCCAGCAGCTTAGCGTTCGGGACAGGGGTGAACACTGAAGCTTTCTTT
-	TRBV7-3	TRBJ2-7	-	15	CASSLFTGLQYEQYF	TGTGCCAGCAGCTTATTCACAGGCCTACAATACGAGCAGTACTTC
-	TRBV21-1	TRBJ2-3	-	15	CASPLGGIGVDTQYF	TGTGCCAGCCCACTAGGCGGGATTGGCGTAGATACGCAGTATTTT
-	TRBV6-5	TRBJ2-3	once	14	CASSYGGEADTQYF	TGTGCCAGCAGTTACGGGGGCGAAGCAGATACGCAGTATTTT
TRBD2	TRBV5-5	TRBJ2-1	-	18	CASSFGLARSNRYNEQFF	TGTGCCAGCAGCTTCGGACTAGCGAGATCAAATAGATACAATGAGCAGTTCTTC
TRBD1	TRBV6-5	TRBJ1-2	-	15	CASSYSLNRGEGYTF	TGTGCCAGCAGTTACTCCCTCAACAGGGGTGAGGGCTACACCTTC
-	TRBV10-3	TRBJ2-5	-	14	CAISRQARQETQYF	TGTGCCATCAGTAGGCAAGCTAGACAAGAGACCCAGTACTTC
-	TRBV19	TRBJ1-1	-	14	CASSTGTLNTEAFF	TGTGCCAGTAGTACGGGGACACTGAACACTGAAGCTTTCTTT
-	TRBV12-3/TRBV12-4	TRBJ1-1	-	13	CASSFRMNTEAFF	TGTGCCAGCAGTTTCAGGATGAACACTGAAGCTTTCTTT
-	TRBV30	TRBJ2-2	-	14	CAWSTWGGPGELFF	TGTGCCTGGAGTACCTGGGGGGGCCCCGGGGAGCTGTTTTTT
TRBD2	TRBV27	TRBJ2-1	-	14	CASNSGGSYNEQFF	TGTGCCAGCAATAGCGGGGGCTCCTACAATGAGCAGTTCTTC
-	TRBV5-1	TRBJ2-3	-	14	CASSLASDTDTQYF	TGCGCCAGCAGCTTGGCGTCAGACACAGATACGCAGTATTTT
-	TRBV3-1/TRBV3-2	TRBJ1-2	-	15	CASSLVLGGSGGYTF	TGTGCCAGCAGCCTCGTTCTGGGGGGGTCGGGTGGCTACACCTTC
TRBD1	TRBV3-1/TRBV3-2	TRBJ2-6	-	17	CASSQDRTGSGANVLTF	TGTGCCAGCAGCCAAGACCGGACAGGCTCTGGGGCCAACGTCCTGACTTTC
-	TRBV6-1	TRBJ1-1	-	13	CASSEVGNTEAFF	TGTGCCAGCAGTGAGGTTGGCAACACTGAAGCTTTCTTT
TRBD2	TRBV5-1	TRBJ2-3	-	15	CASSLQTSGTDTQYF	TGCGCCAGCAGCTTGCAGACTAGCGGCACAGATACGCAGTATTTT
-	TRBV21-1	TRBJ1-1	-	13	CASSKSGQLEAFF	TGTGCCAGCAGCAAATCGGGACAGCTTGAAGCTTTCTTT
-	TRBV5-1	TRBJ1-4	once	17	CASSRRTVGATNEKLFF	TGCGCCAGCAGCCGAAGGACGGTAGGGGCAACTAATGAAAAACTGTTTTTT
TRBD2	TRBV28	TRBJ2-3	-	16	CATTRAGRAGTDTQYF	TGTGCCACCACGCGGGCCGGGAGGGCCGGCACAGATACGCAGTATTTT
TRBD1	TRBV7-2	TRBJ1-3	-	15	CASSSWTGGGNTIYF	TGTGCCAGCAGCTCGTGGACAGGGGGAGGAAACACCATATATTTT
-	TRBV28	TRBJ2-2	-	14	CASRSPEYTGELFF	TGTGCCAGCCGAAGTCCAGAATACACCGGGGAGCTGTTTTTT